The 18 T cell receptor beta chains below were found in one sample sequenced in a study of cytomegalovirus exposure and HLA in healthy donors. PCR amplification relied on 60 Vbeta primers (plus 13 Jbeta primers). Clones were read by immunoSEQ multiplex PCR, and TCRdb kept only the in-frame ones, dropping some. The table has about 98,000 clones, around 80% seen once. The sequencing sample was made of PBMCs. The receptors shown here come from a man in his forties in good health and CMV-seronegative.

This clone was detected only a few times. The gene calls are TRBV2 and TRBJ2-7; TRBD1 agrees at 9 bases. This CDR3 region has 13 residues. Germline lookup yields CDR1 SNHLY and CDR2 FYNNEI. The J segment lost 6 bases and the V segment lost 10 bases, leaving 10 bases of the junction unmatched. Here the CDR3 reads CAKSGQGVREQYF. CDR3 DNA: TGTGCCAAATCGGGACAGGGAGTTCGCGAGCAGTACTTC.

In DNA, the CDR3 is TGTGCCAGCCAGGGGGACAGAACCTACGAGCAGTACTTC. Amino acid sequence: CASQGDRTYEQYF. The genes are TRBV19 and TRBJ2-7; 7 bases match TRBD1. The V gene's germline CDR1 is LNHDA and CDR2 SQIVND (reference sequence). CDR3 size: 13 residues. With V trimmed by 9 bases and J by 2 bases, 7 bases remained unmatched.

This rearrangement joins TRBV5-1 to TRBJ1-1; a weak D match, TRBD1 (5 bases). V lost 0 bases, J lost 1 base, and 10 bases lay in between. CDR3 length: 15 amino acids. The germline V gene has CDR1 SGHRS and CDR2 YFSETQ. CDR3 sequence: CASSLGTGPNTEAFF. The CDR3 DNA follows: TGCGCCAGCAGCTTGGGAACAGGCCCGAACACTGAAGCTTTCTTT.

This sequence joins TRBV19 and TRBJ1-2, with 7 positions matching TRBD1. The germline CDR1 and CDR2 sequences are LNHDA and SQIVND (reference sequence). The CDR3 runs to 14 residues. After removal of 3 bases from V and 5 bases from J, the junction contained 6 bases not matched to a gene. This chain's CDR3 is CASSIRDREYGYTF. DNA for the CDR3: TGTGCCAGTAGTATCCGGGACAGAGAATATGGCTACACCTTC.

The rearrangement joins TRBV9 to TRBJ1-6; D possibly corresponds to TRBD1 (6 bases). Germline V lookup: CDR1 SGDLS, CDR2 YYNGEE. Trimming left V 0 bases short and J 10 bases short, with 14 bases between. This CDR3 has 15 amino acids. The CDR3 loop reads CASSVAGAENSPLHF. The CDR3 region has the DNA TGTGCCAGCAGCGTAGCAGGGGCGGAGAACTCACCCCTCCACTTT.

The chain recombines TRBV6-1 with TRBJ2-5, with D possibly being TRBD1 (6 bases). CDR1 is MNHNS and CDR2 is SASEGT in the germline V gene. Trimming pared 3 bases from V and 4 bases from J, leaving 15 bases between. The CDR3 has 15 amino acids. The CDR3 region has the DNA TGTGCCAGCAGTGATACAGGGTTAACTAGAGAGACCCAGTACTTC. Amino acid sequence: CASSDTGLTRETQYF.

This sequence joins TRBV9 and TRBJ1-6; TRBD1 aligns across 7 bases. V lost 4 bases to trimming and J lost 10 bases; unmatched junction nucleotides: 14. The CDR3 is 16 amino acids. The V gene's germline CDR1 is SGDLS and CDR2 YYNGEE. Here the CDR3 DNA reads TGTGCCAGCAGCTTAACTGACAGGGCCTTTTCGTCACCCCTCCACTTT. Translation gives CASSLTDRAFSSPLHF. Using reference TRBV9 and TRBJ1-6 for the parts outside the CDR3, the full variable domain is DSGVTQTPKHLITATGQRVTLRCSPRSGDLSVYWYQQSLDQGLQFLIQYYNGEERAKGNILERFSAQQFPDLHSELNLSSLELGDSALYFCASSLTDRAFSSPLHFGNGTRLTVT.

The chain recombines TRBV28 with TRBJ2-7, with 9 bases aligning to TRBD1. CDR1 is MDHEN and CDR2 is SYDVKM in the germline V gene. After removal of 4 bases from V and 5 bases from J, the junction contained 9 bases not matched to a gene. The CDR3 is made up of 15 amino acids. As DNA, the CDR3 is TGTGCCAGCAGTTCGCCGGGACAGGGAACCCACGAGCAGTACTTC. It codes for CASSSPGQGTHEQYF.

The chain carries TRBV6-1 and TRBJ2-5; 11 bases map to TRBD1. The ends lost 4 bases at V and 1 base at J; junction bases unmatched: 2. Germline V gives CDR1 MNHNS, CDR2 SASEGT. There are 15 residues in the CDR3. The CDR3 protein is CASSVGQGVQETQYF. DNA for the CDR3: TGTGCCAGCAGTGTGGGACAGGGGGTCCAAGAGACCCAGTACTTC.

The chain combines TRBV28 with TRBJ1-1, with 9 positions matching TRBD1. The CDR3 is 15 amino acids. The trim removed 5 bases at V and 3 bases at J, leaving 7 bases unmatched. CDR1 is MDHEN, CDR2 SYDVKM, per germline. The CDR3 nucleotides read TGTGCCAGCAGTGGCCGGGACAGGGATGACACTGAAGCTTTCTTT. Translation: CASSGRDRDDTEAFF.

The rearrangement uses TRBV6-5 and TRBJ1-3, with D maybe TRBD1 (5 bases). The CDR3 contains 14 residues. Germline V gives CDR1 MNHEY, CDR2 SVGAGI. Trimming shortened V by 0 bases and J by 8 bases, and 11 bases separated the two germline ends. CDR3 sequence (DNA): TGTGCCAGCAGTTACTCCCAGGGTGGGGACACCATATATTTT. Its translation is CASSYSQGGDTIYF.

Only a few counts were recorded for this clone. This sequence joins TRBV7-3 and TRBJ1-1; no definite D call. V was cut by 4 bases and J by 3 bases, with 9 bases left in between. Germline assignment: CDR1 SGHTA and CDR2 FQGTGA. The CDR3 extends over 13 amino acids. In DNA, the CDR3 is TGTGCCAGCAGCTCCCTCAGTGACACTGAAGCTTTCTTT. Amino acid sequence: CASSSLSDTEAFF.

This chain connects TRBV7-9 to TRBJ2-7; weak D call: TRBD2 (5 bases). The CDR3 totals 14 residues. V dropped 5 bases and J dropped 4 bases, with 15 bases sitting between them. The germline V gene encodes CDR1 SEHNR and CDR2 FQNEAQ (reference sequence). The CDR3 bases are TGTGCCAGCAGCCAGTCCCGGGATTGGTACGAGCAGTACTTC. This codes for CASSQSRDWYEQYF.

The genes are TRBV4-3 and TRBJ2-7; TRBD1 agrees at 9 bases. V lost 6 bases and J lost 5; bases outside the gene matches: 8. Germline CDR1 is LGHNA and CDR2 is YSLEER. This CDR3 has 14 amino acids. The CDR3 is CASSQGQGRHEQYF. CDR3 nucleotides: TGCGCCAGCAGTCAGGGACAGGGAAGGCACGAGCAGTACTTC.

The chain couples TRBV15 to TRBJ1-1; D unresolved. Trimming removed 1 base at V and 0 bases at J, with 3 bases between. CDR3 length: 13 amino acids. In germline, CDR1 is LNHNV, CDR2 YYDKDF (reference sequence). Here the CDR3 reads CATSRAVNTEAFF. The CDR3 region has the DNA TGTGCCACCAGCAGAGCTGTGAACACTGAAGCTTTCTTT.

The chain employs TRBV7-8 and TRBJ2-1, with a weak D call TRBD1 (6 bases). The V gene lost 6 bases and the J gene lost 5 bases, with 23 bases spanning the gap. Germline V gene sequence: CDR1 SGHVS, CDR2 FQNEAQ. The CDR3 contains 17 residues. The CDR3 loop reads CASSYNRVFDENNEQFF. In DNA, the CDR3 is TGTGCCAGCAGTTACAACAGGGTATTTGACGAGAACAATGAGCAGTTCTTC. The full variable domain, in which reference TRBV7-8 and TRBJ2-1 provide the parts outside the CDR3, is GAGVSQSPRYKVAKRGQDVALRCDPISGHVSLFWYQQALGQGPEFLTYFQNEAQLDKSGLPSDRFFAERPEGSVSTLKIQRTQQEDSAVYLCASSYNRVFDENNEQFFGPGTRLTVL.

DNA of the CDR3: TGTGCCAGCAGTGAAGAAAGGGGGCAAAATCAGCCCCAGCATTTT. It specifies CASSEERGQNQPQHF. V usage is TRBV2 and J usage is TRBJ1-5; 7 bases align to TRBD1. V lost 1 base to trimming and J lost 4 bases; unmatched junction nucleotides: 4. The V gene's germline CDR1 is SNHLY and CDR2 FYNNEI. The CDR3 is made up of 15 amino acids. Full variable domain (remainder filled in from reference TRBV2 and TRBJ1-5): EPEVTQTPSHQVTQMGQEVILRCVPISNHLYFYWYRQILGQKVEFLVSFYNNEISEKSEIFDDQFSVERPDGSNFTLKIRSTKLEDSAMYFCASSEERGQNQPQHFGDGTRLSIL.

The rearrangement links TRBV4-1 to TRBJ2-3, with 11 bases fitting TRBD2. The V and J ends lost 3 bases and 1 base, in that order; junction bases with no gene match: 15. The CDR3 is 20 amino acids. Germline CDR1 and CDR2: MGHRA and YSYEKL. DNA of the CDR3: TGCGCCAGCAGCCAGGAGAACCTAGCGGGGGGAGGTTGGGGCACAGATACGCAGTATTTT. Translating gives CASSQENLAGGGWGTDTQYF.